This T cell receptor (beta chain) was captured in a study of CD8 T cells in Susac syndrome. Study results and caveats: By the study's own acknowledgment, its TCR sequencing and HLA analysis included relatively few individuals.

The CDR3 loop spans 13 amino acids. Germline CDR1 is DFQATT and CDR2 is SNEGSKA (reference sequence). Trimming removed 6 bases from V and 3 bases from J, with 12 bases in between. Notes on this clonotype: The target antigen is unknown.

Random-hexamer reverse transcription was applied to roughly 0.5 to 1 ug RNA. Via MiXCR, TCRdb re-called the immunoSEQ multiplex PCR reads, giving one row per CDR3 protein. Among roughly 130,000 distinct CDR3 sequences, about 95% were seen once, and the ten largest hold approximately 0.12%. CD8+ and CD4+ T cells from blood underwent TCR beta sequencing, which was carried out in a high-throughput format. The CD8+ and CD4+ T cells were negatively isolated, with the TEMRA cells enriched by FACS. Input material: CD4+ T cells from PBMCs. The chain combines TRBV20-1 with TRBJ1-5; D is possibly TRBD1 (6 bases). This receptor was obtained from a human donor in good health. CDR3 protein: CSAPGQFNQPQHF. The CDR3, as DNA: TGCAGTGCCCCAGGACAGTTCAATCAGCCCCAGCATTTT.